This TCR beta chain was sequenced during a study of shared clonotypes between healthy human individuals. Study details: The plates for each donor numbered three CD4 naive, three CD4 memory, two CD8 naive and one CD8 memory. Study outcomes and limitations: In contrast to clonotypes shared by all four donors, non-shared clonotypes had lower generation probabilities. Shared across four donors were 4% to 5% of the naive CD4 clonotypes. Compared with memory subsets, naive subsets generally had larger estimated richness.

The data were produced by immunoSEQ multiplex PCR, yet TCRdb's version contains in-frame clones alone and is incomplete. Among roughly 2.2 million clones, around 92% were seen once, and the ten largest hold about 0.41%. On this clone: As yet, its antigen is unknown.

The germline CDR1 and CDR2 sequences are SEHNR and FQNEAQ (reference sequence). The length of the CDR3 is 16 residues. V dropped 2 bases and J dropped 5 bases, with 18 bases sitting between them. Material: naive CD4+ T cells from PBMCs. Subset: CD45RA+ positively selected. This receptor was taken from a young man in good health. Some clones in this sample may be carry-over from other donors' samples. This rearrangement joins TRBV7-9 to TRBJ2-5; D gene unclear. The CDR3 region is CASSLYLDRGLETQYF. The DNA of the CDR3 is TGTGCCAGCAGCTTATACCTAGATAGAGGTCTCGAGACCCAGTACTTC.